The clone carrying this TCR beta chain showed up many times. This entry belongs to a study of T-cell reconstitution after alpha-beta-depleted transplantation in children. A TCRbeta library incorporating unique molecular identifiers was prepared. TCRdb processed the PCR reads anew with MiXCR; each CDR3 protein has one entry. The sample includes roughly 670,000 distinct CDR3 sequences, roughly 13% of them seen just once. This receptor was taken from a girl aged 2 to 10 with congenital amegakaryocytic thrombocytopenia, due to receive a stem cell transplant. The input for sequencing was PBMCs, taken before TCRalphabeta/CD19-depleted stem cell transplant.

The CDR3 is CASSFQADTQYF. The CDR3 DNA sequence: TGCGCCAGCAGCTTTCAGGCAGATACGCAGTATTTT. V usage is TRBV5-1 and J usage is TRBJ2-3; D remains ambiguous. Germline V gene lookup returns CDR1 SGHRS and CDR2 YFSETQ. The V end lost 2 bases, the J end lost 4 bases, and 5 bases lay between the germline ends. The CDR3 runs 12 residues. Combining the CDR3 with reference TRBV5-1 and TRBJ2-3 gives the whole variable domain KAGVTQTPRYLIKTRGQQVTLSCSPISGHRSVSWYQQTPGQGLQFLFEYFSETQRNKGNFPGRFSGRQFSNSRSEMNVSTLELGDSALYLCASSFQADTQYFGPGTRLTVL.